The table lists the clone carrying this T cell receptor beta chain with many counts. This sample's time point: newly diagnosed GD, antithyroid drugs for less than 3 months. The authors made the TCR library using RNA they extracted from PBMCs. The data are from a study of regulatory T cells in long-lasting Graves disease. In building TCR beta libraries, iRepertoire HTBI primers were used together with Arm-PCR of CDR3 regions. TCRdb re-called the multiplex PCR reads with MiXCR, one entry per CDR3 protein. The table shows fewer than 350,000 distinct CDR3 sequences, with approximately 20% occurring only once. The receptor comes from a female donor with Graves disease. The material sequenced was peripheral blood mononuclear cells (PBMCs), taken at new diagnosis, from a patient treated with antithyroid drugs.

The CDR3 DNA reads TGCAGCGTTTGGGACCTATACAATGAGCAGTTCTTC. Its translation: CSVWDLYNEQFF. This sequence joins TRBV29-1 and TRBJ2-1, with D perhaps assigned TRBD1 or TRBD2 (5 bases each). CDR1 is SQVTM and CDR2 is ANQGSEA in the germline V gene. Trimming shortened V by 5 bases and J by 4 bases, and 9 bases separated the two germline ends. There are 12 residues in the CDR3.